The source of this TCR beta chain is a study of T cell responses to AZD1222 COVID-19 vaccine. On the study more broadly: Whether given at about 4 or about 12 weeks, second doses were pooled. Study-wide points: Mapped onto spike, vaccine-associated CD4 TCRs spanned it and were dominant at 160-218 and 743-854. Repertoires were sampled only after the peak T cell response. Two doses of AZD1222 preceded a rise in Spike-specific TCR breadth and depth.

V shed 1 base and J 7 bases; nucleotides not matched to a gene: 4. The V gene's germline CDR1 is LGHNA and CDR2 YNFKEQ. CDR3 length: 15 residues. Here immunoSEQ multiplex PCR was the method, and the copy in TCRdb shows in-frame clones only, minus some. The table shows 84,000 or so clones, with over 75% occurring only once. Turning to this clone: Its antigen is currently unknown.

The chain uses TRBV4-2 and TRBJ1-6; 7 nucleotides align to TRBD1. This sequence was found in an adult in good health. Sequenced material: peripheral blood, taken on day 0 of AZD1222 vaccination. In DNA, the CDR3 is TGTGCCAGCAGCCAAGTTGGAGGGGGCAATTCACCCCTCCACTTT. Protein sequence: CASSQVGGGNSPLHF.